Listed below are T cell receptor beta chains from one sample, sequenced in a study of blood T cell repertoires in COVID-19. Generated by immunoSEQ multiplex PCR, the TCRdb table keeps only in-frame clones and is missing some. The table shows just under 80,000 clones, with about nine tenths occurring only once. The sequenced material came from peripheral blood. The receptors were gathered from a human donor in a cohort sampled during active COVID-19. CDR3s include the opening cysteine and the closing phenylalanine or tryptophan. The D gene is left open where the match is weak. A row's size may be missing; if present it is once, few, many or a size class.

>11|TRBJ2-7|NA|TRBV20-1|NA
TGCAGTGCTGATTCAGGGTCCGAGCAGTACTTC
CSADSGSEQYF
>14|TRBJ1-1|NA|TRBV4-3|TRBD1
TGCGCCAGCAGCCAAGCACACAGGGGCACTGAAGCTTTCTTT
CASSQAHRGTEAFF
>16|TRBJ1-1|NA|TRBV4-1|NA
TGCGCCAGCAGCCACGCTGGAAAGGGGGTAAACACTGAAGCTTTCTTT
CASSHAGKGVNTEAFF
>14|TRBJ2-2|few|TRBV27|NA
TGTGCCAGCAGTTTAGGGGCCAGCACCGGGGAGCTGTTTTTT
CASSLGASTGELFF
>13|TRBJ2-1|NA|TRBV6-9|TRBD1
TGTGCCAGCAACCCGGACAGGTACAATGAGCAGTTCTTC
CASNPDRYNEQFF
>13|TRBJ2-7|NA|TRBV6-5|NA
TGTGCCAGCATCCCTCCTGACAGCTACGAGCAGTACTTC
CASIPPDSYEQYF
>19|TRBJ2-2|many|TRBV12-5|NA
TGTGCTAGTGGTGGAAATAGGAAGGGGAGACAGGCGAACACCGGGGAGCTGTTTTTT
CASGGNRKGRQANTGELFF
>13|TRBJ1-2|NA|TRBV24-1|NA
TGTGCCACCAGTGATGTGAGAGGCTATGGCTACACCTTC
CATSDVRGYGYTF
>13|TRBJ2-2|NA|TRBV11-3|NA
TGTGCCAGCAGCTTATCTGACACCGGGGAGCTGTTTTTT
CASSLSDTGELFF
>16|TRBJ1-1|NA|TRBV18|NA
TGTGCCAGCTCACCTGCCTTTGACAGGCCGAACACTGAAGCTTTCTTT
CASSPAFDRPNTEAFF
>13|TRBJ1-5|NA|TRBV18|TRBD1
TGTGCCAGCTCACCAGCAGGGGGACAGCCCCAGCATTTT
CASSPAGGQPQHF
>14|TRBJ2-2|NA|TRBV2|TRBD1
TGTGCCAGCAGTAGACAGGGGTACACCGGGGAGCTGTTTTTT
CASSRQGYTGELFF
>15|TRBJ2-3|NA|TRBV4-3|TRBD2
TGCGCCAGCAGCCACAATAGCGGGGGGACAGATACGCAGTATTTT
CASSHNSGGTDTQYF
>14|TRBJ2-5|once|TRBV5-1|TRBD1
TGCGCCAGCAGCGTGGGACAGGGGCAAGAGACCCAGTACTTC
CASSVGQGQETQYF
>17|TRBJ2-3|NA|TRBV5-5|NA
TGTGCCAGCAGCTTGAGGGGCAGTTCCCTTAGCACAGATACGCAGTATTTT
CASSLRGSSLSTDTQYF
>15|TRBJ2-2|NA|TRBV4-3|NA
TGCGCCAGCAGCCAAGCCTCCAAAGTAGCCGGGGAGCTGTTTTTT
CASSQASKVAGELFF
>16|TRBJ2-2|NA|TRBV11-2|NA
TGTGCCAGCAGTCGTGGGGCCTCATCGAACACCGGGGAGCTGTTTTTT
CASSRGASSNTGELFF
>20|TRBJ1-4|NA|TRBV27|NA
TGTGCCAGCAGTCCCCAATTGCGCTTTACAGCACGCGCAACTAATGAAAAACTGTTTTTT
CASSPQLRFTARATNEKLFF
>16|TRBJ2-7|NA|TRBV4-3|NA
TGCGCCAGCAGCCAGGCCGGGAGCATCACCCGAGCCGAGCAGTACTTC
CASSQAGSITRAEQYF
>14|TRBJ2-5|NA|TRBV19|TRBD2
TGTGCCAGTAGACCTAGCGGGGGCCGAGAGACCCAGTACTTC
CASRPSGGRETQYF
>17|TRBJ2-1|NA|TRBV6-4|TRBD2
TGTGCCAGCAGCCGGACTAGCGGGGGTAGCTCCTACAATGAGCAGTTCTTC
CASSRTSGGSSYNEQFF
>20|TRBJ1-5|NA|TRBV7-3|NA
TGTGCCAGCAGCTTAAAATGTCGGGATCCCGAAAAATATAGCAATCAGCCCCAGCATTTT
CASSLKCRDPEKYSNQPQHF
>13|TRBJ2-5|NA|TRBV14|NA
TGTGCCAGCAGCCAAGAGGAGGGTGTGACCCAGTACTTC
CASSQEEGVTQYF
>16|TRBJ2-2|few|TRBV18|NA
TGTGCCAGCTCACCAATTGATTTCCAGGACACCGGGGAGCTGTTTTTT
CASSPIDFQDTGELFF
>17|TRBJ2-2|NA|TRBV27|TRBD1
TGTGCCAGCAGTCTTGACAGGGTCGGGCTTTACACCGGGGAGCTGTTTTTT
CASSLDRVGLYTGELFF
>13|TRBJ1-1|NA|TRBV11-3|NA
TGTGCCAGCAGCTTACAGGGGAGTACTGAAGCTTTCTTT
CASSLQGSTEAFF
>16|TRBJ1-4|NA|TRBV3-1/TRBV3-2|NA
TGTGCCAGCACCAATGCAGTCGCGGGGACGGGGGAAAAACTGTTTTTT
CASTNAVAGTGEKLFF
>14|TRBJ2-7|few|TRBV29-1|NA
TGCAGCGTTGCCAGAGCGACGGCCAGCTACGAGCAGTACTTC
CSVARATASYEQYF
>15|TRBJ1-1|NA|TRBV27|NA
TGTGCCAGCAGTCCACGGGGGGGGGCCAACACTGAAGCTTTCTTT
CASSPRGGANTEAFF
>14|TRBJ1-3|NA|TRBV9|NA
TGTGCCAGCAGCCGCGATCCCTCTGGAAACACCATATATTTT
CASSRDPSGNTIYF
>17|TRBJ2-7|NA|TRBV28|TRBD1
TGTGCCAGCCGAACCGATGAAGGGGGCAGGGGGTCCTACGAGCAGTACTTC
CASRTDEGGRGSYEQYF
>13|TRBJ2-7|NA|TRBV11-3|NA
TGTGCCAGCAGAGGACTCGTCTCCTACGAGCAGTACTTC
CASRGLVSYEQYF
>15|TRBJ2-7|NA|TRBV5-1|TRBD1
TGCGCCAGCAGCTTGATGCCGGGACAGGTAGACGAGCAGTACTTC
CASSLMPGQVDEQYF
>14|TRBJ1-2|NA|TRBV15|NA
TGTGCCACCAGCAGAGACGCAGGGTCCTATGGCTACACCTTC
CATSRDAGSYGYTF
>13|TRBJ2-1|NA|TRBV7-2|NA
TGTGCCAGCAGCTTAGGACAGGTAAATGAGCAGTTCTTC
CASSLGQVNEQFF
>15|TRBJ2-1|NA|TRBV4-2|TRBD2
TGTGCCAGCAGCCTAACTAGCGGGGGCGACAATGAGCAGTTCTTC
CASSLTSGGDNEQFF
>15|TRBJ2-3|once|TRBV27|TRBD2
TGTGCCAGCAGTTTTGGACTAGCGGGGACAGATACGCAGTATTTT
CASSFGLAGTDTQYF
>13|TRBJ2-7|NA|TRBV5-6|TRBD1
TGTGCCAGTCGGACAGGGGGGTCCTACGAGCAGTACTTC
CASRTGGSYEQYF
>13|TRBJ2-7|NA|TRBV6-5|NA
TGTGCCAGCAGTTACTCGACATCCTACGAGCAGTACTTC
CASSYSTSYEQYF
>13|TRBJ2-7|NA|TRBV11-3|NA
TGTGCCAGCAGCTTATCGGGGTCCTACGAGCAGTACTTC
CASSLSGSYEQYF
>14|TRBJ2-1|NA|TRBV18|NA
TGTGCCAGCTCACCTAGTCCGTCCTACAATGAGCAGTTCTTC
CASSPSPSYNEQFF
>13|TRBJ2-1|NA|TRBV19|TRBD1
TGTGCCAGTATGGACAGGCTTTACAATGAGCAGTTCTTC
CASMDRLYNEQFF
>13|TRBJ2-1|NA|TRBV2|TRBD1
TGTGCCAGCTCGACAGGGACGAACAATGAGCAGTTCTTC
CASSTGTNNEQFF
>14|TRBJ1-2|few|TRBV2|NA
TGTGCCAGCAGTCGGACAGTCGGAGTGGTGGGCTACACCTTC
CASSRTVGVVGYTF
>15|TRBJ2-7|NA|TRBV6-2/TRBV6-3|NA
TGTGCCAGCAGTTACTCGGACAGCAGCTCCTACGAGCAGTACTTC
CASSYSDSSSYEQYF
>16|TRBJ2-2|NA|TRBV6-2/TRBV6-3|TRBD2
TGTGCCAGCAGCTGGACTAGCGGGAGAAACACCGGGGAGCTGTTTTTT
CASSWTSGRNTGELFF
>12|TRBJ2-7|NA|TRBV18|NA
TGTGCCAGCTCAGCGATCGAGTACGAGCAGTACTTC
CASSAIEYEQYF